Below are 5 T cell receptor beta chains sequenced from a single sample in a study of CD8 T cells in Susac syndrome. Random hexamers were used to reverse transcribe the RNA input (roughly 0.5 to 1 ug). TCRdb re-derived calls from the immunoSEQ multiplex PCR reads in MiXCR, one entry per CDR3 protein. This sample carries about 190,000 distinct CDR3 sequences, 95% of them seen once, and the ten largest clones take approximately 0.16%. The sample taken for sequencing was CD8+ T cells from PBMCs. These receptors came from a human donor with Susac syndrome.

The V call is TRBV7-9, the J call TRBJ2-1; 7 positions match TRBD2. Unmatched junction bases numbered 7, after V lost 3 bases and J lost 5 bases. There are 15 residues in the CDR3. Germline CDR1 reads SEHNR; CDR2 reads FQNEAQ (reference sequence). The CDR3 coding sequence is TGTGCCAGCAGCTTCCCTAAGCGGGGCGACAATGAGCAGTTCTTC. It is translated as CASSFPKRGDNEQFF.

The chain combines TRBV20-1 with TRBJ2-3; the D gene is possibly TRBD2 (6 bases). The V gene's germline CDR1 is DFQATT and CDR2 SNEGSKA (reference sequence). V lost 7 bases, J lost 2 bases, and 22 bases lay in between. The CDR3 extends over 16 amino acids. DNA for the CDR3: TGCAGTGTTCCTAGCGTACTAGTAGGGATCACAGATACGCAGTATTTT. It codes for CSVPSVLVGITDTQYF.

This clonotype came up once. This chain links TRBV6-5 with TRBJ1-2; 7 nucleotides agree with TRBD1. Trimming cost V 3 bases and J 7 bases; bases outside gene matches: 14. In germline, CDR1 is MNHEY, CDR2 SVGAGI. The CDR3 is 16 amino acids. Here the CDR3 reads CASSYSDRESGGGYTF. DNA for the CDR3: TGTGCCAGCAGTTATTCTGACAGGGAGTCTGGAGGTGGCTACACCTTC.

The chain combines TRBV6-1 with TRBJ1-5, with D maybe TRBD1 (6 bases). From germline, CDR1 is MNHNS and CDR2 SASEGT. The ends were cut back, 8 bases at V and 6 bases at J, with 14 bases in the middle. The CDR3 loop spans 13 amino acids. The DNA for the CDR3 is TGTGCCAGCGAGAGGGACATTCGTCAGCCCCAGCATTTT. Its translation is CASERDIRQPQHF.

The chain is built from TRBV28 and TRBJ2-7; 9 nucleotides line up with TRBD1. The junction had 6 bases not matched to a gene; V was cut back by 6 bases and J by 3 bases. The CDR3 extends over 14 amino acids. From germline, CDR1 is MDHEN and CDR2 SYDVKM. The CDR3 DNA follows: TGTGCCAGCAGACGGGACAGGGAACACTACGAGCAGTACTTC. This codes for CASRRDREHYEQYF.